The 20 T cell receptor beta chains given below trace back to one sample, sequenced in a study of cytomegalovirus exposure and HLA in healthy donors. Sequencing was performed with immunoSEQ multiplex PCR; in TCRdb, only in-frame clones are kept and a portion is missing. The repertoire holds around 160,000 clones, approximately 90% seen once, with 3% in the top ten. Material for sequencing was PBMCs. The receptors were gathered from a man younger than 30 in good health and CMV-seronegative.

This chain joins TRBV4-1 and TRBJ2-1; D perhaps matches TRBD1 (6 bases). V was shortened by 1 base and J by 8 bases, with 15 bases between the two germline ends. Germline V gene data show CDR1 as MGHRA and CDR2 as YSYEKL. The CDR3 totals 15 residues. The CDR3 DNA reads TGCGCCAGCAGCCAAGCCGGGACACCTACATATGAGCAGTTCTTC. Amino acid sequence: CASSQAGTPTYEQFF.

A remark on this clone: The sample has other DNA sequences that encode this CDR3 too. The chain employs TRBV19 and TRBJ1-1; 8 bases fit TRBD1. CDR3 size: 14 residues. V gave up 5 bases and J gave up 1 base; unmatched junction bases: 3. Germline assignment: CDR1 LNHDA and CDR2 SQIVND (reference sequence). The CDR3 bases are TGTGCCAGTAGTTTACAGGGGGGGAACACTGAAGCTTTCTTT. The encoded protein is CASSLQGGNTEAFF. Together with reference TRBV19 and TRBJ1-1, the CDR3 gives the full variable domain: DGGITQSPKYLFRKEGQNVTLSCEQNLNHDAMYWYRQDPGQGLRLIYYSQIVNDFQKGDIAEGYSVSREKKESFPLTVTSAQKNPTAFYLCASSLQGGNTEAFFGQGTRLTVV.

The rearrangement links TRBV6-1 to TRBJ1-1; the match to TRBD1 covers 7 bases. The CDR3 loop spans 12 amino acids. The V and J ends lost 10 bases and 2 bases, in that order; junction bases with no gene match: 4. Per the germline V gene, CDR1 is MNHNS and CDR2 is SASEGT. For the CDR3, the DNA is TGTGCCAATCGGGACAGAAACACTGAAGCTTTCTTT. The encoded protein is CANRDRNTEAFF.

CDR3 amino acids: CASSLGQLPYEQYF. The DNA of the CDR3 is TGTGCCAGTAGTCTGGGACAGCTGCCCTACGAGCAGTACTTC. The chain couples TRBV19 to TRBJ2-7; 7 bases align to TRBD1. Losses at the gene ends were 5 bases for V and 2 bases for J; bases not matched to a gene: 6. The V gene's germline CDR1 is LNHDA and CDR2 SQIVND (reference sequence). The CDR3 contains 14 residues.

The gene calls are TRBV29-1 and TRBJ1-2; D is unclear. This CDR3 is built from 16 residues. The V end was cut by 3 bases, the J end by 3 bases, with 20 bases between. Germline V gives CDR1 SQVTM, CDR2 ANQGSEA. The CDR3 coding sequence is TGCAGCGTTGACTCCCCATTGGCAGGAAAGGACTATGGCTACACCTTC. Encoded protein: CSVDSPLAGKDYGYTF.

This clone has only a few counts. J is TRBJ2-1 and V is TRBV4-3; tentatively, D is TRBD1 (6 bases). Trimming pared 2 bases from V and 8 bases from J, leaving 19 bases between. The germline CDR1 and CDR2 sequences are LGHNA and YSLEER. This CDR3 has 16 amino acids. This CDR3 reads CASSQSSGDRSYEQFF. CDR3 coding DNA: TGCGCCAGCAGCCAATCCTCCGGAGACAGGAGCTATGAGCAGTTCTTC.

The gene calls are TRBV28 and TRBJ2-1; 7 positions agree with TRBD1. V shed 5 bases and J 5 bases; nucleotides not matched to a gene: 3. The CDR3 covers 13 residues. CDR1 and CDR2 from the germline V gene are MDHEN and SYDVKM. The CDR3 region has the DNA TGTGCCAGCAGTCCCGACAGGGACAATGAGCAGTTCTTC. The encoded protein is CASSPDRDNEQFF.

This chain joins TRBV2 and TRBJ2-3, with TRBD1 matching 7 bases. Germline CDR1 is SNHLY and CDR2 is FYNNEI. This CDR3 contains 16 residues. V dropped 1 base and J dropped 0; count of bases not matched to a gene: 4. The CDR3 here is CASSEGQGVSTDTQYF. In DNA, the CDR3 is TGTGCCAGCAGTGAAGGGCAGGGGGTGAGCACAGATACGCAGTATTTT.

This CDR3 is CASSLPGQVNTEAFF. The CDR3 nucleotides read TGTGCCAGCAGCCTACCGGGACAGGTAAACACTGAAGCTTTCTTT. The chain links TRBV5-4 to TRBJ1-1; 8 bases agree with TRBD1. The germline V gene encodes CDR1 SGHNT and CDR2 YYREEE (reference sequence). The CDR3 spans 15 residues. V shed 4 bases, J shed 2 bases, and the junction held 7 bases outside the gene matches. Using reference TRBV5-4 and TRBJ1-1 for the parts outside the CDR3, the full variable domain is ETGVTQSPTHLIKTRGQQVTLRCSSQSGHNTVSWYQQALGQGPQFIFQYYREEENGRGNFPPRFSGLQFPNYSSELNVNALELDDSALYLCASSLPGQVNTEAFFGQGTRLTVV.

The chain recombines TRBV4-1 with TRBJ2-1; TRBD2 aligns across 7 bases. The trim removed 1 base at V and 3 bases at J, leaving 6 bases unmatched. CDR1 is MGHRA and CDR2 is YSYEKL in the germline V gene. This CDR3 has 16 residues. The CDR3 DNA reads TGCGCCAGCAGCCAAGTCCCAGCGGGGCGCTACAATGAGCAGTTCTTC. Protein: CASSQVPAGRYNEQFF.

Written as DNA, the CDR3 is TGTGCCAGCACCGATGGACAGGGTGGGACTGAAGCTTTCTTT. Amino acid sequence: CASTDGQGGTEAFF. The chain combines TRBV28 with TRBJ1-1, with 8 bases fitting TRBD1. This CDR3 spans 14 amino acids. Germline CDR1 and CDR2: MDHEN and SYDVKM. Trimming removed 7 bases from V and 5 bases from J; junction bases left unmatched: 9.

The chain combines TRBV5-1 with TRBJ2-3, with 7 nucleotides matching TRBD2. In germline, CDR1 is SGHRS, CDR2 YFSETQ. J lost 5 bases, V lost 0 bases, and 9 bases had no gene match. The CDR3 has 16 amino acids. In DNA form, the CDR3 reads TGCGCCAGCAGCTTGGCGACGGGGGGAATTGAAGATACGCAGTATTTT. As protein: CASSLATGGIEDTQYF. The full variable domain, completed using reference TRBV5-1 and TRBJ2-3, is KAGVTQTPRYLIKTRGQQVTLSCSPISGHRSVSWYQQTPGQGLQFLFEYFSETQRNKGNFPGRFSGRQFSNSRSEMNVSTLELGDSALYLCASSLATGGIEDTQYFGPGTRLTVL.

The V call is TRBV27, the J call TRBJ2-5; 10 nucleotides match TRBD2. V lost 1 base and J lost 1; bases outside the gene matches: 15. This CDR3 region has 20 residues. Looked up from germline, CDR1 is MNHEY and CDR2 is SMNVEV (reference sequence). CDR3 amino acids: CASSLFPLPASGGIQETQYF. The CDR3 DNA is TGTGCCAGCAGTTTATTTCCCCTTCCGGCTAGCGGGGGAATCCAAGAGACCCAGTACTTC.

The CDR3 is CASSSYDSQSYEQYF. CDR3 DNA sequence: TGTGCCAGCAGCTCCTATGACAGTCAGAGTTACGAGCAGTACTTC. The chain links TRBV5-6 to TRBJ2-7, with a weak D call TRBD1 (5 bases). V dropped 3 bases and J dropped 4 bases, with 17 bases sitting between them. CDR1 is SGHDT and CDR2 is YYEEEE in the germline V gene. This CDR3 has 15 amino acids.

This sequence joins TRBV28 and TRBJ2-2; TRBD1 matches 9 bases. V shed 3 bases and J 4 bases; nucleotides not matched to a gene: 0. Germline V CDR1 and CDR2: MDHEN, SYDVKM. There are 14 residues in the CDR3. The CDR3 bases are TGTGCCAGCAGTTTGGGACAGGGCACCGGGGAGCTGTTTTTT. Translated, it gives CASSLGQGTGELFF.

The gene calls are TRBV19 and TRBJ2-2; 7 bases line up with TRBD2. V trimming: 3 bases; J trimming: 6 bases; junction bases outside the gene matches: 1. This CDR3 is built from 13 residues. CDR1 is LNHDA and CDR2 is SQIVND in the germline V gene (reference sequence). The CDR3 DNA is TGTGCCAGTAGTATTGGGGGGGCCGGGGAGCTGTTTTTT. Protein product: CASSIGGAGELFF.

J is TRBJ1-5 and V is TRBV28, with unresolved D. The CDR3 spans 14 residues. Germline lookup yields CDR1 MDHEN and CDR2 SYDVKM. V lost 4 bases, J lost 0 bases, and 7 bases lay in between. Here the CDR3 DNA reads TGTGCCAGCAGTTATCAGATTAGCAATCAGCCCCAGCATTTT. Protein product: CASSYQISNQPQHF.

The chain employs TRBV5-6 and TRBJ1-2; D might be TRBD1 (6 bases). This CDR3 has 13 residues. V was cut by 4 bases and J by 3 bases, with 10 bases left in between. The germline CDR1 and CDR2 sequences are SGHDT and YYEEEE. Written as DNA, the CDR3 is TGTGCCAGCAGCCGGCCAGGGGACTATGGCTACACCTTC. Its protein is CASSRPGDYGYTF. The complete variable domain, with remaining parts taken from reference TRBV5-6 and TRBJ1-2, reads DAGVTQSPTHLIKTRGQQVTLRCSPKSGHDTVSWYQQALGQGPQFIFQYYEEEERQRGNFPDRFSGHQFPNYSSELNVNALLLGDSALYLCASSRPGDYGYTFGSGTRLTVV.

This chain joins TRBV10-3 and TRBJ2-7, with 7 nucleotides matching TRBD1. Germline-derived CDR1 and CDR2 are ENHRY and SYGVKD. Trimming at V came to 6 bases and at J to 2 bases, leaving 10 bases not matched to a gene. This CDR3 is 15 amino acids long. In DNA form, the CDR3 reads TGTGCCATCAGGACAACAAGACAGGGCCCCTACGAGCAGTACTTC. Its protein product is CAIRTTRQGPYEQYF.

The V gene is TRBV11-2, the J gene TRBJ2-3; D gene uncertain. The CDR3 has 12 amino acids. Trimming shortened V by 4 bases and J by 5 bases, and 7 bases separated the two germline ends. Per germline, CDR1 SGHAT and CDR2 FQNNGV. The DNA for the CDR3 is TGTGCCAGCAGCTCAACTCGAGATACGCAGTATTTT. Amino acid sequence: CASSSTRDTQYF.